This T cell receptor beta chain is drawn from a study of blood T cell repertoires in COVID-19. Across the whole study: COVID-19 samples collected from the United States, Italy and Spain covered acute and convalescent phases. Nucleic acid was either cDNA or gDNA, and it came from T cells, B-cell-depleted T cells, or PBMCs.

The germline gives CDR1 MDHEN, CDR2 SYDVKM. With 7 bases removed from V and 0 bases from J, the gap between germline ends came to 13 bases. The CDR3 is 16 residues long. Clones were read by immunoSEQ multiplex PCR, and TCRdb kept only the in-frame ones, dropping some. The sample lists 250,000 to 350,000 clones, 85% to 90% occurring once. Exposed participants encountered a COVID-19 case during the 2 weeks preceding study entry. The sample was PBMCs or T cells enriched from blood (not recorded which). The chain is built from TRBV28 and TRBJ1-6; D might be TRBD1 (5 bases). This TCR was sampled from a woman in her 50s who had been exposed to COVID-19. The CDR3 nucleotides are TGTGCCAGCACCTCGGACGGGGGCTCCTATAATTCACCCCTCCACTTT. As protein: CASTSDGGSYNSPLHF.